One sample yielded the 30 T cell receptor beta chains listed below, sequenced in a study of blood T cell repertoires in COVID-19. TCRdb's table, derived via immunoSEQ multiplex PCR, lists solely in-frame clones and lacks some. The data contain 100,000 or so clones, under 75% of them singletons. The material sequenced was peripheral blood. These receptors all stem from a man older than 75 with acute or convalescent COVID-19.

The chain couples TRBV18 to TRBJ1-3; D is unclear. Germline assignment: CDR1 KGHSH and CDR2 LQKENI. There are 13 residues in the CDR3. The V gene lost 4 bases and the J gene lost 0 bases, with 4 bases spanning the gap. The DNA for the CDR3 is TGTGCCAGCTCACGTCTCTCTGGAAACACCATATATTTT. Residues: CASSRLSGNTIYF. The full variable domain, rest sourced from reference TRBV18 and TRBJ1-3, is NAGVMQNPRHLVRRRGQEARLRCSPMKGHSHVYWYRQLPEEGLKFMVYLQKENIIDESGMPKERFSAEFPKEGPSILRIQQVVRGDSAAYFCASSRLSGNTIYFGEGSWLTVV.

The V gene is TRBV28, the J gene TRBJ1-2, with 8 bases matching TRBD1. From germline, CDR1 is MDHEN and CDR2 SYDVKM. The CDR3 is made up of 16 amino acids. J gave up 0 bases and V 6 bases, and 9 bases lay outside the gene matches. In DNA, the CDR3 is TGTGCCAGCAGCATCGGGACAGGACTAGCTAACTATGGCTACACCTTC. Translating gives CASSIGTGLANYGYTF.

This clone was detected only a few times. V is TRBV9 and J is TRBJ1-3; possible D gene TRBD1, 5 bases. The CDR3 loop spans 17 amino acids. The germline V and J ends were trimmed by 3 bases and 1 base, with 17 bases remaining between them. Germline CDR1 is SGDLS and CDR2 is YYNGEE. The CDR3 is CASSGAPMTDSGNTIYF. CDR3 DNA sequence: TGTGCCAGCAGCGGAGCCCCAATGACAGATTCTGGAAACACCATATATTTT.

The V and J genes are TRBV28 and TRBJ2-1; 9 nucleotides align to TRBD2. The CDR3 runs to 15 residues. V dropped 6 bases and J dropped 3; count of bases not matched to a gene: 6. The germline V gene encodes CDR1 MDHEN and CDR2 SYDVKM. The chain's CDR3 is CASSPLAGFYNEQFF. In DNA form, the CDR3 reads TGTGCCAGCAGCCCGCTAGCGGGATTCTACAATGAGCAGTTCTTC.

This clone was observed a few times. This chain joins TRBV7-8 and TRBJ2-7; tentatively, D is TRBD2 (5 bases). V gave up 5 bases and J gave up 3 bases, with 11 bases separating them. The germline V gene encodes CDR1 SGHVS and CDR2 FQNEAQ. The CDR3 has 13 residues. CDR3 bases: TGTGCCAGCAGCCGACGGGGTTTCTACGAGCAGTACTTC. Translating it yields CASSRRGFYEQYF.

This chain joins TRBV5-6 and TRBJ2-7, with 7 bases aligning to TRBD2. In germline, CDR1 is SGHDT, CDR2 YYEEEE. There are 13 residues in the CDR3. The trim removed 0 bases at V and 5 bases at J, leaving 2 bases unmatched. CDR3 nucleotides: TGTGCCAGCAGCTTGGGACTAGCTCACGAGCAGTACTTC. As protein: CASSLGLAHEQYF.

The chain carries TRBV6-1 and TRBJ2-3; 9 positions agree with TRBD2. Germline assignment: CDR1 MNHNS and CDR2 SASEGT. Unmatched junction bases numbered 8, after V lost 4 bases and J lost 3 bases. The CDR3 loop spans 16 amino acids. As DNA, the CDR3 is TGTGCCAGCAGTGTCTTAGCGGGAGAGGCGACAGATACGCAGTATTTT. Protein sequence: CASSVLAGEATDTQYF.

The V call is TRBV13, the J call TRBJ2-1, with 9 bases identical to TRBD2. The V and J ends lost 6 bases and 5 bases, in that order; junction bases with no gene match: 5. Germline lookup yields CDR1 PRHDT and CDR2 FYEKMQ (reference sequence). This CDR3 is 14 amino acids long. In nucleotides, the CDR3 is TGTGCCAGCAGAAGCGGGAGGAGGAACAATGAGCAGTTCTTC. As protein: CASRSGRRNNEQFF.

The rearrangement joins TRBV6-1 to TRBJ2-7; D is unclear. CDR1 MNHNS and CDR2 SASEGT come from the germline V gene. The V gene lost 6 bases and the J gene lost 2 bases, with 11 bases spanning the gap. The CDR3 runs 13 residues. The CDR3 bases are TGTGCCAGCAGCCTTGACTCGGCCTACGAGCAGTACTTC. Protein product: CASSLDSAYEQYF.

The chain couples TRBV30 to TRBJ2-2, with D possibly being TRBD1 (6 bases). The CDR3 consists of 13 residues. V was clipped by 8 bases and J by 6 bases, with 16 bases between them. Germline values: CDR1 GTSNPN, CDR2 SVGIG (reference sequence). The CDR3 region is CAGTGLGAGELFF. DNA of the CDR3: TGTGCCGGAACAGGGTTAGGGGCCGGGGAGCTGTTTTTT.

In this sample, this clone turned up a few times. The chain employs TRBV6-2 or TRBV6-3 and TRBJ1-1; D possibly corresponds to TRBD1 (6 bases). Germline lookup yields CDR1 MNHEY and CDR2 SVGEGT. V lost 2 bases, J lost 4 bases, and 11 bases lay in between. The CDR3 consists of 14 residues. The CDR3 here is CASSYTGLGTEAFF. CDR3 bases: TGTGCCAGCAGTTACACAGGGCTGGGCACTGAAGCTTTCTTT.

The chain is built from TRBV11-2 and TRBJ2-2; 8 bases fit TRBD2. Unmatched junction bases numbered 2, after V lost 3 bases and J lost 5 bases. The CDR3 covers 14 residues. Per the germline V gene, CDR1 is SGHAT and CDR2 is FQNNGV. CDR3 coding DNA: TGTGCCAGCAGCTTTAGCGGGAAAACCGGGGAGCTGTTTTTT. Translation: CASSFSGKTGELFF.

This clone was seen repeatedly, ten times or more. The V call is TRBV6-2 or TRBV6-3, the J call TRBJ1-1; D uncertain. Germline loops: CDR1 MNHEY, CDR2 SVGEGT. This CDR3 is built from 13 residues. V was shortened by 2 bases and J by 1 base, with 5 bases between the two germline ends. CDR3 nucleotides: TGTGCCAGCAGTTACCTGCGGAACACTGAAGCTTTCTTT. Protein: CASSYLRNTEAFF.

The chain uses TRBV2 and TRBJ2-6; 8 bases match TRBD1. V was pared by 5 bases and J by 4 bases, with 10 bases of the junction left unmatched. CDR3 length equals 17 residues. Germline assignment: CDR1 SNHLY and CDR2 FYNNEI. The CDR3 sequence: CASSTSRDRPGANVLTF. CDR3 sequence (DNA): TGTGCCAGCAGTACGTCCCGGGACAGGCCCGGGGCCAACGTCCTGACTTTC.

The chain couples TRBV6-4 to TRBJ2-1; D remains unclear. With 3 bases removed from V and 2 bases from J, the gap between germline ends came to 5 bases. CDR1 and CDR2 (germline): MRHNA, SNTAGT. The CDR3 totals 13 residues. In DNA, the CDR3 is TGTGCCAGCAGTGAGCTACCCTACAATGAGCAGTTCTTC. Amino acid sequence: CASSELPYNEQFF.

The rearrangement uses TRBV9 and TRBJ2-1, with TRBD2 identical over 12 bases. Germline assignment: CDR1 SGDLS and CDR2 YYNGEE. The CDR3 length is 21 residues. The V and J ends lost 2 bases and 0 bases, in that order; junction bases with no gene match: 15. CDR3 loop: CASSVQGAGTSGRSSYNEQFF. The DNA of the CDR3 is TGTGCCAGCAGCGTGCAGGGGGCGGGAACTAGCGGGAGGAGCTCCTACAATGAGCAGTTCTTC.

To note about this clone: One end of the junction is discordant with germline, which a read error may explain. The chain has TRBV7-6 and TRBJ2-3; the D gene is possibly TRBD2 (7 bases). The CDR3 extends over 12 amino acids. CDR1 SGHVS and CDR2 FNYEAQ come from the germline V gene. The CDR3 nucleotides read TGTGCCAGCAGCTTAGTAGAGGGGGGGCTCTCCTTT. The encoded protein is CASSLVEGGLSF.

The chain has TRBV9 and TRBJ1-4; 9 nucleotides align to TRBD1. Per germline, CDR1 SGDLS and CDR2 YYNGEE. The CDR3 runs 14 residues. The V and J ends lost 2 bases and 5 bases, in that order; junction bases with no gene match: 1. CDR3 region: CASSVDRGNEKLFF. CDR3 DNA sequence: TGTGCCAGCAGCGTGGACAGGGGAAATGAAAAACTGTTTTTT.

This clone was found a few times. V and J are TRBV30 and TRBJ2-5, with 9 bases matching TRBD2. V dropped 1 base and J dropped 2; count of bases not matched to a gene: 8. There are 16 residues in the CDR3. Germline V CDR1 and CDR2: GTSNPN, SVGIG (reference sequence). CDR3: CAWSATLSGGQETQYF. CDR3 sequence (DNA): TGTGCCTGGAGTGCCACTCTTAGCGGGGGACAAGAGACCCAGTACTTC.

The chain has TRBV7-6 and TRBJ2-2; maybe TRBD1 (5 bases). Germline V lookup: CDR1 SGHVS, CDR2 FNYEAQ. This CDR3 region has 14 residues. Trimming shortened V by 5 bases and J by 5 bases, and 12 bases separated the two germline ends. As DNA, the CDR3 is TGTGCCAGCAGCCCGGGCCCAGGGACCGGGGAGCTGTTTTTT. It codes for CASSPGPGTGELFF.

This clone was seen a handful of times. The chain combines TRBV6-2 or TRBV6-3 with TRBJ2-3; D is undetermined. This CDR3 is built from 15 residues. In germline, CDR1 is MNHEY, CDR2 SVGEGT. The V and J ends lost 0 bases and 2 bases respectively, with 9 bases between them. The CDR3 region has the DNA TGTGCCAGCAGTTACTCGCAGGAACTCACAGATACGCAGTATTTT. Encoded protein: CASSYSQELTDTQYF.

This sequence joins TRBV10-3 and TRBJ2-3; 9 nucleotides agree with TRBD1. From germline, CDR1 is ENHRY and CDR2 SYGVKD. The CDR3 runs 15 residues. Trimming cost V 7 bases and J 3 bases; bases outside gene matches: 8. CDR3 sequence reads: CAINTGQGKTDTQYF. The CDR3 coding sequence is TGTGCCATCAATACAGGACAGGGGAAAACAGATACGCAGTATTTT.

The chain's CDR3 is CAITRESNTGELFF. The DNA for the CDR3 is TGTGCCATCACCCGGGAGTCGAACACCGGGGAGCTGTTTTTT. The chain couples TRBV10-3 to TRBJ2-2; D possibly corresponds to TRBD2 (6 bases). This CDR3 has 14 amino acids. The ends were cut back, 7 bases at V and 0 bases at J, with 9 bases in the middle. Germline V gene lookup returns CDR1 ENHRY and CDR2 SYGVKD.

The V and J genes are TRBV18 and TRBJ1-3; TRBD1 matches 8 bases. J gave up 5 bases and V 0 bases, and 3 bases lay outside the gene matches. Germline V gene sequence: CDR1 KGHSH, CDR2 LQKENI. The CDR3 has 15 amino acids. The CDR3 nucleotides read TGTGCCAGCTCACCACCGACAGGGGCCCGAAACACCATATATTTT. This translates into CASSPPTGARNTIYF.

In this sample, this clone is medium-sized. The chain employs TRBV30 and TRBJ2-7, with 7 nucleotides matching TRBD1. Germline V gene data show CDR1 as GTSNPN and CDR2 as SVGIG (reference sequence). The CDR3 loop spans 12 amino acids. The trim removed 7 bases at V and 4 bases at J, leaving 7 bases unmatched. CDR3 amino acids: CAYRTGVYEQYF. The CDR3 DNA reads TGTGCCTACCGTACAGGGGTTTACGAGCAGTACTTC.

This clone was found a few times. V and J are TRBV6-6 and TRBJ2-2, with TRBD2 matching over 8 bases. The ends lost 7 bases at V and 1 base at J; junction bases unmatched: 5. The CDR3 sequence is 15 residues long. Germline CDR1 reads MNHNY; CDR2 reads SVGAGI (reference sequence). CDR3 residues: CASNPSGRNTGELFF. In DNA form, the CDR3 reads TGTGCCAGCAACCCTAGCGGGCGGAACACCGGGGAGCTGTTTTTT.

This clone appeared a few times. This chain links TRBV4-3 with TRBJ1-1; D unresolved. The CDR3 has 15 amino acids. V was clipped by 6 bases and J by 0 bases, with 14 bases between them. CDR1 is LGHNA and CDR2 is YSLEER in the germline V gene. This CDR3 is CASRSADTLNTEAFF. The CDR3 DNA is TGCGCCAGCAGGTCGGCGGATACCTTGAACACTGAAGCTTTCTTT.

This clone was detected only a few times. The chain uses TRBV9 and TRBJ2-1; D perhaps matches TRBD2 (5 bases). The CDR3 has 15 amino acids. The germline V gene has CDR1 SGDLS and CDR2 YYNGEE. V lost 1 base, J lost 2 bases, and 10 bases lay in between. CDR3 sequence reads: CASSVSLGTYNEQFF. CDR3 sequence (DNA): TGTGCCAGCAGCGTAAGCCTCGGGACCTACAATGAGCAGTTCTTC.

This sequence joins TRBV2 and TRBJ1-3; D is unclear. V was trimmed by 2 bases and J by 4 bases, leaving 12 bases between them. The CDR3 has 15 residues. The germline V gene has CDR1 SNHLY and CDR2 FYNNEI. The DNA of the CDR3 is TGTGCCAGCAGTGAAAGGGAGGGTACCGGAAACACCATATATTTT. Translating gives CASSEREGTGNTIYF.

This clone was seen a few times. V gene TRBV9 combines with J gene TRBJ2-3; 16 bases map to TRBD2. V shed 5 bases and J 0 bases; nucleotides not matched to a gene: 0. The germline CDR1 and CDR2 sequences are SGDLS and YYNGEE. The CDR3 has 16 residues. The CDR3 nucleotides are TGTGCCAGCAGGGGACTAGCGGGAGGGAGCACAGATACGCAGTATTTT. Translation gives CASRGLAGGSTDTQYF.